These T cell receptor beta chains were read from a single sample in a study of T cell responses to AZD1222 COVID-19 vaccine. TCRdb's table, derived via immunoSEQ multiplex PCR, lists solely in-frame clones and lacks some. The sample has some 120,000 clones, around 90% seen once. The sample consisted of peripheral blood, taken on day 0 of MenACWY control vaccination. These receptors originate from an adult in good health. Both conserved end residues are part of each CDR3. The D gene is left open where the match is weak. Clone size is stated in some rows and not others, as once, few, many or a class when expanded.

CDR3nt,CDR3aa,d_gene,v_gene,abundance,j_gene
TGTGCCAGCAGATATACGGGTCGACGCACTGAAGCTTTCTTT,CASRYTGRRTEAFF,.,TRBV6-5,.,TRBJ1-1
TGTGCCAGCAGCTTGGCCCAGGCAGGGGCAATACAGACCCAGTACTTC,CASSLAQAGAIQTQYF,.,TRBV5-6,.,TRBJ2-5
TGTGCCAGCAGCCTGACAAACAGGGGTTACGAGCAGTACTTC,CASSLTNRGYEQYF,TRBD1,TRBV6-2/TRBV6-3,.,TRBJ2-7
TGTGCCAGCAGTTTCTCGTCGGGAGCCAACCACGAGCAGTACTTC,CASSFSSGANHEQYF,.,TRBV28,.,TRBJ2-7
TGTGCCAGCAGAGGTGGGGGCAATCAGCCCCAGCATTTT,CASRGGGNQPQHF,.,TRBV7-2,.,TRBJ1-5
TGCGCCAGCAGCTTGGCCGGCCGGGTCAATAATTCACCCCTCCACTTT,CASSLAGRVNNSPLHF,.,TRBV5-1,.,TRBJ1-6
TGCGCCAGCAGCCAAACCGGGGACCTCTATGGCTACACCTTC,CASSQTGDLYGYTF,.,TRBV5-1,.,TRBJ1-2
TGTGCCAGCAGTGAAGGGCTAACCAGAGACGAGCAGTACTTC,CASSEGLTRDEQYF,.,TRBV2,few,TRBJ2-7
TGTGCCATCAGTGAGTCCTTGACAGGGGTTAATGAAAAACTGTTTTTT,CAISESLTGVNEKLFF,TRBD1,TRBV10-3,.,TRBJ1-4
TGTGCCAGCTCACGCCACTCACAGGGGGACACTGAAGCTTTCTTT,CASSRHSQGDTEAFF,TRBD1,TRBV18,.,TRBJ1-1
TGTGCCAGCAGCCGATACACTGAAGCTTTCTTT,CASSRYTEAFF,.,TRBV7-2,.,TRBJ1-1
TGTGCCAGCAGAGCGACAATAAACACCGGGGAGCTGTTTTTT,CASRATINTGELFF,.,TRBV14,.,TRBJ2-2
TGTGCCAGCAGCGCACAGGGGGCTGCGACTGAAGCTTTCTTT,CASSAQGAATEAFF,TRBD1,TRBV9,.,TRBJ1-1
TGTGCCAGCAGAGGGGACAGGGGATTTGGGGATACTAACTATGGCTACACCTTC,CASRGDRGFGDTNYGYTF,TRBD1,TRBV2,.,TRBJ1-2
TGTGCCAGTAGTATGGGGACTAGCGGGAGGTTCAATGAGCAGTTCTTC,CASSMGTSGRFNEQFF,TRBD2,TRBV19,.,TRBJ2-1
TGTGCCAGCAGTGAGGGCGGAAATAATGAAAAACTGTTTTTT,CASSEGGNNEKLFF,.,TRBV25-1,.,TRBJ1-4
TGCGCCACCAGGGATCGGTTTGGAGTGTACCAAGAGACCCAGTACTTC,CATRDRFGVYQETQYF,.,TRBV10-2,.,TRBJ2-5
TGTGCCAGCAGCTTGCCATACTCAGGGGGCTCTGGAAACACCATATATTTT,CASSLPYSGGSGNTIYF,TRBD1,TRBV7-9,.,TRBJ1-3
TGTGCCAGCCGTGGGCTAGCGGGAATGGACGAGCAGTACTTC,CASRGLAGMDEQYF,TRBD2,TRBV18,.,TRBJ2-7
TGTGCCACCAGCAGAGATCCGGGGGTTCGGAACATTCAGTACTTC,CATSRDPGVRNIQYF,.,TRBV15,.,TRBJ2-4
TGTGCCTGGAGTAGGGGGCAGCAAGAGACCCAGTACTTC,CAWSRGQQETQYF,TRBD1,TRBV30,.,TRBJ2-5
TGTGCCAGCAGTTTCGACAGGGGGAACCAAGAGACCCAGTACTTC,CASSFDRGNQETQYF,TRBD1,TRBV27,.,TRBJ2-5
TGTGCCAGCAGCGTAGCTTGGAGGGACCACGAGCAGTACTTC,CASSVAWRDHEQYF,.,TRBV9,.,TRBJ2-7
TGTGCCAGCAGCTTTGAAGAGACCCAGTACTTC,CASSFEETQYF,.,TRBV5-4,.,TRBJ2-5
TGCGCCAGCAGCCTTCGGACGGTTGGGATCTACGAGCAGTACTTC,CASSLRTVGIYEQYF,.,TRBV5-1,.,TRBJ2-7
TGCGCCAGCAGCCAAGAGGGCACTTCTGGAAACACCATATATTTT,CASSQEGTSGNTIYF,.,TRBV4-1,.,TRBJ1-3
TGTGCCAGTAGGACGGGGGCCACCGACACCGGGGAGCTGTTTTTT,CASRTGATDTGELFF,.,TRBV19,.,TRBJ2-2
TGCGCCAGCAGCTCGGGCAGGGCGGATGAAAAACTGTTTTTT,CASSSGRADEKLFF,.,TRBV5-1,.,TRBJ1-4
TGTGCCAGCAGCTCGTCCGGACTAGTTCCCGGGGAGCTGTTTTTT,CASSSSGLVPGELFF,TRBD2,TRBV5-4,.,TRBJ2-2
TGTGCCAGCAGCCAAGATGTAGGACTGAGAACAACTAATGAAAAACTGTTTTTT,CASSQDVGLRTTNEKLFF,.,TRBV14,.,TRBJ1-4
TGTGCCAGCAGTCCCCAGGGTTCCGAGCAGTACTTC,CASSPQGSEQYF,.,TRBV12-3/TRBV12-4,.,TRBJ2-7
TGTGCCAGTACCCGGGGGCGTAACTATGGCTACACCTTC,CASTRGRNYGYTF,.,TRBV19,.,TRBJ1-2
TGTGCCAGTAGTATGGGGGGCTTCTATGGCTACACCTTC,CASSMGGFYGYTF,.,TRBV19,.,TRBJ1-2
TGCGCCAGCGCACTGGCGGGGGGGGGATTATACGAGCAGTACTTC,CASALAGGGLYEQYF,TRBD2,TRBV5-1,.,TRBJ2-7
TGTGCCAGCACCAACAGCCCCGATACGCAGTATTTT,CASTNSPDTQYF,.,TRBV28,.,TRBJ2-3
TGTGCCAGCAGCCAGGGTCTAGGCTCTGGAAACACCATATATTTT,CASSQGLGSGNTIYF,.,TRBV3-1/TRBV3-2,.,TRBJ1-3
TGTGCCAGCAGTCGGGCTTTTAGCGGGAGGGACCACGAGCAGTACTTC,CASSRAFSGRDHEQYF,TRBD2,TRBV28,few,TRBJ2-7
TGTGCCATCAGTCAGGGAGGGGGCAGCAATCAGCCCCAGCATTTT,CAISQGGGSNQPQHF,TRBD1,TRBV10-3,.,TRBJ1-5
TGTGCCAGCAGCTTGGGGCAGGGTTTTTCTGGAAACACCATATATTTT,CASSLGQGFSGNTIYF,.,TRBV5-5,.,TRBJ1-3
TGTGCCAGCACTGTGGACAGAGACAATGAGCAGTTCTTC,CASTVDRDNEQFF,.,TRBV5-4,.,TRBJ2-1
TGCAGCGCTTTCAGAGATTGGGGCACTGAAGCTTTCTTT,CSAFRDWGTEAFF,.,TRBV29-1,.,TRBJ1-1
TGCGCCAGCGGCCTAGAATCCTACAATGAGCAGTTCTTC,CASGLESYNEQFF,.,TRBV5-1,.,TRBJ2-1